These T cell receptor beta chains were read from a single sample in a study of T cells in localized non-small cell lung cancer. The table came from immunoSEQ multiplex PCR; TCRdb's copy has only in-frame clones and leaves some out. The repertoire holds fewer than 20,000 clones, with more than 75% as singletons. The sample consisted of peripheral blood, taken before any cancer treatment. These receptors came from a male donor older than 55 with stage I lung adenocarcinoma. The CDR3 runs from the conserved cysteine through the conserved F or W.

v_call	cdr3_aa
TRBV11-1	CASSAGQYTEAFF
TRBV29-1	CSVVNRAYEQYF
TRBV10-3	CAISERAGQEGIRTEAFF
TRBV4-3	CASSQEPPGGMWGKNIQYF
TRBV5-1	CASSFPGFDEQYF
TRBV7-6	CASLREGAQRETQYF
TRBV5-4	CASSLGGPGYEQYF
TRBV7-9	CASSLLTGSGNTEAFF
TRBV27	CASSLSNTGELFF
TRBV19	CASSLRDGGDNYGYTF
TRBV5-1	CASSLGARTGELFF
TRBV11-2	CASSPRQAGLSYSYEQYF
TRBV7-8	CASSPIGVEAAVF
TRBV7-9	CASSPRGISYNEQFF
TRBV7-5	CASSSSGNQPQHF
TRBV30	CAWSDRGTSNQPQHF
TRBV7-2	CASSPDGGMGEKLFF
TRBV10-3	CAISDSTSGGYEQYF